One sample yielded the 24 T cell receptor beta chains listed below, sequenced in a study of cytomegalovirus exposure and HLA in healthy donors. A multiplex PCR was run with 60 Vbeta primers and 13 Jbeta primers. Libraries were prepared by immunoSEQ multiplex PCR; TCRdb keeps only in-frame clonotypes and omits some of them. Of around 100,000 clones in the sample, about 70% are singletons; the top ten hold more than 4.5%. The sequenced sample was PBMCs. The receptors here all came from a woman aged 18-29 years in good health and CMV-seropositive.

The chain carries TRBV5-4 and TRBJ2-5; D is unclear. The V end lost 1 base, the J end lost 4 bases, and 8 bases lay between the germline ends. Looked up from germline, CDR1 is SGHNT and CDR2 is YYREEE (reference sequence). The CDR3 has 13 residues. In nucleotides, the CDR3 is TGTGCCAGCAGCTTGTTGCCCGGAGAGACCCAGTACTTC. Its protein is CASSLLPGETQYF.

In its sample, this clone was seen a few times. The V gene is TRBV28, the J gene TRBJ2-7; a weak D match, TRBD2 (5 bases). The CDR3 runs 12 residues. From germline, CDR1 is MDHEN and CDR2 SYDVKM. Deletions cut 7 bases from V and 2 bases from J, with 9 bases between. The CDR3 DNA reads TGTGCCAGCACACCGGGGACCTACGAGCAGTACTTC. Encoded protein: CASTPGTYEQYF.

The chain's CDR3 is CASSPSLGPYNEQFF. The CDR3 DNA sequence: TGTGCCAGCAGCCCTAGCTTGGGTCCCTACAATGAGCAGTTCTTC. V and J are TRBV11-2 and TRBJ2-1, with D tentatively TRBD2 (5 bases). With 5 bases removed from V and 2 bases from J, the gap between germline ends came to 13 bases. The CDR3 extends over 15 amino acids. Germline V gene data show CDR1 as SGHAT and CDR2 as FQNNGV.

The V gene is TRBV7-2, the J gene TRBJ2-7; tentative D call: TRBD2 (6 bases). Trimming removed 3 bases at V and 3 bases at J, with 12 bases between. The length of the CDR3 is 14 residues. Looked up from germline, CDR1 is SGHTA and CDR2 is FQGNSA. The DNA for the CDR3 is TGTGCCAGCAGCTTGGAGGGGTTATACTACGAGCAGTACTTC. This codes for CASSLEGLYYEQYF. The full variable domain, rest sourced from reference TRBV7-2 and TRBJ2-7, is GAGVSQSPSNKVTEKGKDVELRCDPISGHTALYWYRQSLGQGLEFLIYFQGNSAPDKSGLPSDRFSAERTGGSVSTLTIQRTQQEDSAVYLCASSLEGLYYEQYFGPGTRLTVT.

This rearrangement joins TRBV5-4 to TRBJ2-7; 8 bases match TRBD1. The junction had 13 bases not matched to a gene; V was cut back by 3 bases and J by 5 bases. Germline CDR1 and CDR2: SGHNT and YYREEE (reference sequence). This CDR3 is built from 16 residues. The CDR3 DNA sequence: TGTGCCAGCAGCTCGCCACTATTCAGGGGGCCGAACGAGCAGTACTTC. Translating gives CASSSPLFRGPNEQYF.

A single count supports this clone. The genes are TRBV6-1 and TRBJ1-1, with a tentative D call TRBD1 (6 bases). Trimming removed 3 bases at V and 1 base at J, with 9 bases between. CDR1 and CDR2 from the germline V gene are MNHNS and SASEGT. The length of the CDR3 is 14 residues. The CDR3 nucleotides are TGTGCCAGCAGTGATGTGGGACAGAACACTGAAGCTTTCTTT. Its protein product is CASSDVGQNTEAFF.

The V and J genes are TRBV7-9 and TRBJ2-7; D gene unclear. This CDR3 region has 13 residues. The V and J ends lost 4 bases and 2 bases respectively, with 9 bases between them. Germline assignment: CDR1 SEHNR and CDR2 FQNEAQ (reference sequence). The CDR3 sequence is CASSWADPYEQYF. Written as DNA, the CDR3 is TGTGCCAGCAGCTGGGCAGACCCCTACGAGCAGTACTTC.

This chain connects TRBV19 to TRBJ2-1; D not certain. The CDR3 sequence is 13 residues long. Germline CDR1 and CDR2: LNHDA and SQIVND (reference sequence). Trimming pared 2 bases from V and 5 bases from J, leaving 7 bases between. Here the CDR3 DNA reads TGTGCCAGTAGTATATCACAAGACAATGAGCAGTTCTTC. It translates to CASSISQDNEQFF. Together with reference TRBV19 and TRBJ2-1, the CDR3 gives the full variable domain: DGGITQSPKYLFRKEGQNVTLSCEQNLNHDAMYWYRQDPGQGLRLIYYSQIVNDFQKGDIAEGYSVSREKKESFPLTVTSAQKNPTAFYLCASSISQDNEQFFGPGTRLTVL.

CDR3 sequence: CASSQEFDRTLSYEQYF. Written as DNA, the CDR3 is TGTGCCAGCAGCCAAGAATTTGACAGGACGCTCTCCTACGAGCAGTACTTC. The chain couples TRBV14 to TRBJ2-7; D perhaps matches TRBD1 (6 bases). The CDR3 is 17 amino acids. The V end was cut by 0 bases, the J end by 0 bases, with 15 bases between. From germline, CDR1 is SGHDN and CDR2 FVKESK.

The chain has TRBV11-2 and TRBJ2-7; tentative D call: TRBD1 (6 bases). V was shortened by 5 bases and J by 7 bases, with 21 bases between the two germline ends. This CDR3 is built from 15 residues. Per germline, CDR1 SGHAT and CDR2 FQNNGV. In DNA, the CDR3 is TGTGCCAGCAGCCTCGAGGGGACAACTATGAGGGAGCAGTACTTC. Its translation: CASSLEGTTMREQYF.

The chain uses TRBV4-1 and TRBJ2-5; weak D call: TRBD1 (5 bases). Trimming pared 1 base from V and 2 bases from J, leaving 14 bases between. Germline V gives CDR1 MGHRA, CDR2 YSYEKL. The CDR3 has 16 amino acids. The CDR3 DNA reads as TGCGCCAGCAGCCAAGGAATCCTCCGGACACAAGAGACCCAGTACTTC. It codes for CASSQGILRTQETQYF.

In the case of this clone: Its ends do not fully match the called genes, so a read error is possible. The chain combines TRBV6-5 with TRBJ2-7; no clear D. CDR3 length: 14 amino acids. Germline loops: CDR1 MNHEY, CDR2 SVGAGI. CDR3 sequence reads: CASKLPGSSYGQYF. CDR3 bases: TGTGCCAGCAAGTTACCCGGGTCCTCCTACGGGCAGTACTTC.

The chain employs TRBV25-1 and TRBJ2-5, with D unclear. CDR1 MGHDK and CDR2 SYGVNS come from the germline V gene. V lost 4 bases, J lost 4 bases, and 4 bases lay in between. The CDR3 spans 11 residues. The CDR3 spells CASSASETQYF. DNA for the CDR3: TGTGCCAGCAGTGCCTCAGAGACCCAGTACTTC.

Only one count was recorded for this clone. This chain joins TRBV18 and TRBJ1-2; D remains unclear. Trimming took off 3 bases at V and 2 bases at J, with 10 bases between the two ends. Germline values: CDR1 KGHSH, CDR2 LQKENI. The CDR3 loop spans 14 amino acids. CDR3 loop: CASSPIRSNYGYTF. CDR3 nucleotides: TGTGCCAGCTCACCGATCAGGTCAAACTATGGCTACACCTTC.

The gene calls are TRBV4-3 and TRBJ2-7; D call uncertain. Trimming removed 0 bases at V and 0 bases at J, with 9 bases between. The CDR3 contains 15 residues. Germline CDR1 and CDR2: LGHNA and YSLEER. Here the CDR3 DNA reads TGCGCCAGCAGCCAAGATCGAACAGTCTCCTACGAGCAGTACTTC. Encoded protein: CASSQDRTVSYEQYF.

V is TRBV5-4 and J is TRBJ2-3; TRBD1 might be the D (6 bases). The germline V gene has CDR1 SGHNT and CDR2 YYREEE (reference sequence). This CDR3 contains 14 residues. The germline V and J ends were trimmed by 4 bases and 6 bases, with 15 bases remaining between them. The CDR3 region is CASSRTGQYDTQYF. CDR3 DNA: TGTGCCAGCAGCCGAACCGGACAGTACGATACGCAGTATTTT.

There are a few counts of this clone. The chain combines TRBV5-1 with TRBJ2-7; TRBD1 agrees at 7 bases. Germline V gene data show CDR1 as SGHRS and CDR2 as YFSETQ. J lost 3 bases, V lost 5 bases, and 5 bases had no gene match. The CDR3 covers 13 residues. CDR3 nucleotides: TGCGCCAGCAGTACGTGGGACAGCTACGAGCAGTACTTC. It translates to CASSTWDSYEQYF.

The chain combines TRBV5-4 with TRBJ2-5, with 15 positions matching TRBD2. The junction had 9 bases not matched to a gene; V was cut back by 4 bases and J by 5 bases. The germline gives CDR1 SGHNT, CDR2 YYREEE (reference sequence). This CDR3 region has 17 residues. CDR3 nucleotides: TGTGCCAGCAGCCCAGGACTAGCGGGAGGGCCGGAGGAGACCCAGTACTTC. Residues: CASSPGLAGGPEETQYF.

This clone has just a few counts. V gene TRBV5-1 combines with J gene TRBJ1-2; TRBD1 aligns across 8 bases. From germline, CDR1 is SGHRS and CDR2 YFSETQ. Trimming removed 0 bases from V and 4 bases from J; junction bases left unmatched: 2. The CDR3 is made up of 14 amino acids. The CDR3 reads CASSLAGTGYGYTF. CDR3 DNA sequence: TGCGCCAGCAGCTTGGCCGGGACAGGCTATGGCTACACCTTC.

The rearrangement links TRBV5-1 to TRBJ2-7; 8 bases fit TRBD2. The CDR3 covers 16 residues. Germline CDR1 reads SGHRS; CDR2 reads YFSETQ. V trimming: 2 bases; J trimming: 1 base; junction bases outside the gene matches: 8. The CDR3 loop is CASSFKAGARSYEQYF. For the CDR3, the DNA is TGCGCCAGCAGCTTCAAAGCGGGGGCCCGGTCCTACGAGCAGTACTTC.

This clone was seen only once. The chain uses TRBV27 and TRBJ1-2; possibly TRBD1 for D (5 bases). CDR3 length equals 15 residues. Trimming pared 3 bases from V and 2 bases from J, leaving 13 bases between. Looked up from germline, CDR1 is MNHEY and CDR2 is SMNVEV (reference sequence). As DNA, the CDR3 is TGTGCCAGCAGTTTTATCGGGGGGAGCAACTATGGCTACACCTTC. This sequence encodes CASSFIGGSNYGYTF.

Written as DNA, the CDR3 is TGCGCCAGCAGCTCGGGACAGGGGGCCGACGAGCAGTACTTC. It specifies CASSSGQGADEQYF. The chain links TRBV5-1 to TRBJ2-7, with TRBD1 identical over 12 bases. The germline V gene has CDR1 SGHRS and CDR2 YFSETQ. The CDR3 has 14 residues. Unmatched junction bases numbered 3, after V lost 3 bases and J lost 5 bases.

J is TRBJ2-7 and V is TRBV27; TRBD1 agrees at 8 bases. The CDR3 spans 16 residues. Germline CDR1 reads MNHEY; CDR2 reads SMNVEV (reference sequence). J gave up 4 bases and V 5 bases, and 13 bases lay outside the gene matches. The CDR3 loop reads CASSRGQGADSYEQYF. As DNA, the CDR3 is TGTGCCAGCAGTAGAGGCCAGGGGGCAGATTCATACGAGCAGTACTTC.

The CDR3: CASSDSRGLQCEQYF. CDR3 DNA: TGTGCCAGCAGTGACTCACGGGGACTGCAGTGCGAGCAGTACTTC. This chain uses TRBV6-4 with TRBJ2-7, with D tentatively TRBD2 (6 bases). The germline V and J ends were trimmed by 0 bases and 6 bases, with 15 bases remaining between them. Germline V gene sequence: CDR1 MRHNA, CDR2 SNTAGT. This CDR3 has 15 amino acids.